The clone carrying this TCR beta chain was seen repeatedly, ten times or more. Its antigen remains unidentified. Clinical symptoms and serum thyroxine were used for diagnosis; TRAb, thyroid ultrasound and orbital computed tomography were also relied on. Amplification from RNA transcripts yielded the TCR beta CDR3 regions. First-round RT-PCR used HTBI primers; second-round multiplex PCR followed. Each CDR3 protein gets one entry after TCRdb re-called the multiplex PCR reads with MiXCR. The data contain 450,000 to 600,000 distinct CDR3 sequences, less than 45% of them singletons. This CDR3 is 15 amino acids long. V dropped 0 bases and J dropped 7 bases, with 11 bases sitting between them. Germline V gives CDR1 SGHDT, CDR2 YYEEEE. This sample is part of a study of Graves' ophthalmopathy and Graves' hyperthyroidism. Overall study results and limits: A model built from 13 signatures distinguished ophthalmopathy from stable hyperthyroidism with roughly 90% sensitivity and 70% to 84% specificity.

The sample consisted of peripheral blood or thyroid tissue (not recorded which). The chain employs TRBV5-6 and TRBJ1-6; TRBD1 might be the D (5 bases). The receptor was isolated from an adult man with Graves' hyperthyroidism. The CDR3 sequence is CASSLEGMKNSPLHF. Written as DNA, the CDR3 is TGTGCCAGCAGCTTGGAGGGGATGAAGAATTCACCCCTCCACTTT.